This TCR beta chain was found in a study of spatial heterogeneity in lung cancer. Every TCR cDNA molecule bore a unique molecular identifier. TCRdb recomputed calls from the 5' RACE reads with MiXCR, one row per CDR3 protein. The table shows roughly 100,000 distinct CDR3 sequences, with 7% to 9% occurring only once. Time point denoted: sample taken at primary tumor resection. Frozen PBMC, nontumor lung or tumor provided whole RNA, which was sequenced unsorted. This clonotype was detected a few times. The V and J ends lost 5 bases and 3 bases, in that order; junction bases with no gene match: 12. Germline CDR1 is LNHDA and CDR2 is SQIVND (reference sequence). CDR3 length: 17 amino acids.

The J gene is TRBJ1-5, the V gene TRBV19; the match to TRBD1 covers 8 bases. Sequenced here: PBMCs, sampled at surgery. The sequence derives from a male donor with early-stage non-small cell lung cancer. The CDR3 DNA reads TGTGCCAGTAGTTCTAGAGCCGGGACAGGTTCCAATCAGCCCCAGCATTTT. Its protein product is CASSSRAGTGSNQPQHF.